Each of the 10 T cell receptor beta chains below was sequenced from the same sample in a study of cytomegalovirus exposure and HLA in healthy donors. Both 60 Vbeta primers and 13 Jbeta primers went into the PCR. Some clones are missing from TCRdb's copy, which holds only in-frame ones; the method was immunoSEQ multiplex PCR. This table holds 90,000 to 110,000 clones, over 65% found once. The specimen sequenced was PBMCs. Every receptor here comes from a man aged 40-49 years in good health and CMV-seropositive.

The chain employs TRBV7-9 and TRBJ2-5, with TRBD1 matching 7 bases. This CDR3 has 14 residues. CDR1 SEHNR and CDR2 FQNEAQ come from the germline V gene (reference sequence). Trimming removed 5 bases from V and 1 base from J; junction bases left unmatched: 4. This CDR3 is CASSNGQAQETQYF. The DNA for the CDR3 is TGTGCCAGCAGCAACGGACAGGCCCAAGAGACCCAGTACTTC.

The rearrangement links TRBV7-6 to TRBJ2-3, with TRBD1 identical over 7 bases. The CDR3 is 14 residues long. The germline V gene has CDR1 SGHVS and CDR2 FNYEAQ. The trim removed 5 bases at V and 4 bases at J, leaving 6 bases unmatched. Here the CDR3 DNA reads TGTGCCAGCAGCAAGGGGACAGCATCAGATACGCAGTATTTT. Residues: CASSKGTASDTQYF.

As DNA, the CDR3 is TGCGCCAGCAGTGAACGGCGGGAGGGTTTTACTTATTTT. Its protein product is CASSERREGFTYF. The chain is built from TRBV10-1 and TRBJ2-3, with 9 bases aligning to TRBD2. Germline V gene sequence: CDR1 WNHNN, CDR2 SYGVQD (reference sequence). The CDR3 spans 13 residues. With 3 bases clipped from V and 15 bases from J, the junction kept 10 bases outside the gene matches.

The rearrangement joins TRBV7-9 to TRBJ1-1, with D uncertain. V lost 5 bases and J lost 7, with 8 bases in between. The CDR3 runs 11 residues. The germline gives CDR1 SEHNR, CDR2 FQNEAQ (reference sequence). DNA of the CDR3: TGTGCCAGCAGCCTACAGAATGAAGCTTTCTTT. Protein sequence: CASSLQNEAFF.

This chain connects TRBV27 to TRBJ2-2, with 8 positions matching TRBD2. The CDR3 is made up of 15 amino acids. Germline loops: CDR1 MNHEY, CDR2 SMNVEV (reference sequence). V trimming: 4 bases; J trimming: 6 bases; junction bases outside the gene matches: 7. The CDR3 is CASSSDGRVPGELFF. DNA of the CDR3: TGTGCCAGCAGTTCTGACGGGAGGGTCCCCGGGGAGCTGTTTTTT.

This clone was found a few times. The rearrangement links TRBV9 to TRBJ2-5; D is perhaps TRBD2 (5 bases). The CDR3 contains 13 residues. Trimming cost V 4 bases and J 5 bases, with 12 bases left between them. Germline values: CDR1 SGDLS, CDR2 YYNGEE. CDR3 sequence: CASSFGWEETQYF. DNA of the CDR3: TGTGCCAGCAGCTTTGGGTGGGAGGAGACCCAGTACTTC.

The chain is built from TRBV28 and TRBJ1-2; D perhaps matches TRBD1 (5 bases). Trimming removed 3 bases at V and 3 bases at J, with 5 bases between. Looked up from germline, CDR1 is MDHEN and CDR2 is SYDVKM. The CDR3 sequence is 12 residues long. The CDR3, as DNA: TGTGCCAGCAGTTTGACAGACTATGGCTACACCTTC. Translating gives CASSLTDYGYTF.

This chain links TRBV27 with TRBJ2-5; no definite D call. The DNA end is more similar to TRBJ2-7, so the J call may be wrong. There are 13 residues in the CDR3. CDR1 and CDR2 (germline): MNHEY, SMNVEV (reference sequence). The CDR3 DNA reads as TGTGCCAGCAGTTTATCCGGGTCCTACGAGCAGTACTTC. This codes for CASSLSGSYEQYF.

The rearrangement links TRBV7-8 to TRBJ1-3; no reliable D call. CDR3 size: 13 residues. Germline values: CDR1 SGHVS, CDR2 FQNEAQ. The ends were cut back, 3 bases at V and 8 bases at J, with 11 bases in the middle. The CDR3 coding sequence is TGTGCCAGCAGCTTGAGGCAGACCGACACCATATATTTT. It encodes CASSLRQTDTIYF. Filled out from reference TRBV7-8 and TRBJ1-3, the complete variable domain reads GAGVSQSPRYKVAKRGQDVALRCDPISGHVSLFWYQQALGQGPEFLTYFQNEAQLDKSGLPSDRFFAERPEGSVSTLKIQRTQQEDSAVYLCASSLRQTDTIYFGEGSWLTVV.

V is TRBV18 and J is TRBJ2-3, with 7 bases that match TRBD2. This CDR3 is 15 amino acids long. The germline gives CDR1 KGHSH, CDR2 LQKENI. V shed 3 bases, J shed 5 bases, and the junction held 8 bases outside the gene matches. DNA of the CDR3: TGTGCCAGCTCACCTCCGATGTTAGCGGGAGATACGCAGTATTTT. This gives the protein CASSPPMLAGDTQYF.